Presented here are 23 T cell receptor beta chains from one specimen sequenced in a study of post-analysis software for immune sequencing data. Notes on the study in general: Patients used about five TRBV segments, including TRBV5-6, TRBV5-1 and TRBV20-1, more often than controls.

No antigen has been identified for these receptors. Unique molecular identifiers tagged the TCR beta cDNA libraries. From the PCR reads, TCRdb called clonotypes with MiXCR, one entry per CDR3 protein. Altogether around 710,000 distinct CDR3 sequences are present, about half being singletons, with the ten largest covering roughly 4.9%. Sequencing was done on a sample of blood. Every receptor here comes from a girl aged 5-17 years with multiple sclerosis.

The gene calls are TRBV27 and TRBJ2-1, with D tentatively TRBD1 (5 bases). CDR3 length: 17 amino acids. V was clipped by 4 bases and J by 6 bases, with 22 bases between them. Germline lookup yields CDR1 MNHEY and CDR2 SMNVEV (reference sequence). The CDR3 DNA reads TGTGCCAGCAGTTCTACTCCGGACATCGTCCCGGGCAATGAGCAGTTCTTC. As protein: CASSSTPDIVPGNEQFF.

As DNA, the CDR3 is TGTGCCAGCAGCTTTGAGGTCCGGGAGACCCAGTACTTC. Protein product: CASSFEVRETQYF. J is TRBJ2-5 and V is TRBV11-2; D gene uncertain. The germline V and J ends were trimmed by 3 bases and 5 bases, with 10 bases remaining between them. The V gene's germline CDR1 is SGHAT and CDR2 FQNNGV. CDR3 length: 13 amino acids.

The rearrangement uses TRBV6-2 or TRBV6-3 and TRBJ2-1, with D perhaps matching TRBD1 (5 bases). Trimming removed 0 bases from V and 6 bases from J, with 18 bases in between. The CDR3 runs to 17 residues. The germline V gene encodes CDR1 MNHEY and CDR2 SVGEGT. CDR3 amino acids: CASSYSPRSRTSNEQFF. In nucleotides, the CDR3 is TGTGCCAGCAGTTACTCTCCAAGGTCCCGGACATCCAATGAGCAGTTCTTC.

V is TRBV12-3 or TRBV12-4 and J is TRBJ1-1; no clear D. Trimming removed 5 bases at V and 1 base at J, with 14 bases between. This CDR3 has 15 residues. The CDR3 spells CASSPWTATNTEAFF. The CDR3 DNA sequence: TGTGCCAGCAGTCCCTGGACGGCTACGAACACTGAAGCTTTCTTT.

The chain employs TRBV5-1 and TRBJ2-4; unclear D gene. Per the germline V gene, CDR1 is SGHRS and CDR2 is YFSETQ. V lost 4 bases, J lost 5 bases, and 13 bases lay in between. The CDR3 runs to 14 residues. In DNA, the CDR3 is TGCGCCAGCAGCCCCCTCGGGCGGCAAAACATTCAGTACTTC. This sequence encodes CASSPLGRQNIQYF. Full variable domain (remainder filled in from reference TRBV5-1 and TRBJ2-4): KAGVTQTPRYLIKTRGQQVTLSCSPISGHRSVSWYQQTPGQGLQFLFEYFSETQRNKGNFPGRFSGRQFSNSRSEMNVSTLELGDSALYLCASSPLGRQNIQYFGAGTRLSVL.

The V call is TRBV10-3, the J call TRBJ1-2; maybe TRBD1 (5 bases). V lost 10 bases to trimming and J lost 8 bases, with 17 bases between them. Germline CDR1 and CDR2: ENHRY and SYGVKD. This CDR3 has 12 residues. CDR3 DNA: TGTGCCACCGGACTTTCCGAGGGGGGCTACACCTTC. Its translation: CATGLSEGGYTF.

The genes are TRBV5-1 and TRBJ2-4, with TRBD2 identical over 11 bases. The DNA end is a closer match to TRBJ2-5, so the J assignment may be wrong. CDR3 size: 14 residues. Germline CDR1 and CDR2: SGHRS and YFSETQ. The CDR3 sequence: CASSSGRAGETQYF. The CDR3 DNA reads TGCGCCAGCAGTAGCGGGAGGGCCGGGGAGACCCAGTACTTC.

This chain uses TRBV7-8 with TRBJ2-1; 9 nucleotides line up with TRBD2. The CDR3 consists of 15 residues. The germline gives CDR1 SGHVS, CDR2 FQNEAQ. J lost 14 bases, V lost 6 bases, and 17 bases had no gene match. The CDR3 sequence: CASSGNLAGSRVEFF. The CDR3 coding sequence is TGTGCCAGCAGTGGGAACCTAGCGGGATCGAGGGTTGAGTTCTTC.

This chain joins TRBV5-4 and TRBJ2-7; TRBD2 matches 9 bases. Germline lookup yields CDR1 SGHNT and CDR2 YYREEE (reference sequence). The CDR3 is 15 amino acids. Germline trimming cut 1 base from V and 2 bases from J; bases unmatched to any gene: 4. The CDR3: CASSLKREAAYEQYF. CDR3 bases: TGTGCCAGCAGCTTGAAGCGGGAGGCGGCCTACGAGCAGTACTTC.

The chain is built from TRBV6-2 or TRBV6-3 and TRBJ2-1; D is unresolved. CDR1 and CDR2 (germline): MNHEY, SVGEGT. The CDR3 length is 13 residues. V lost 6 bases to trimming and J lost 9 bases, with 15 bases between them. CDR3 residues: CASSSKALTEQFF. For the CDR3, the DNA is TGTGCCAGCAGCTCTAAAGCCCTTACTGAGCAGTTCTTC.

This clonotype occurred many times. The chain has TRBV29-1 and TRBJ1-1; TRBD1 agrees at 7 bases. CDR3 length: 12 residues. V lost 7 bases to trimming and J lost 3 bases; unmatched junction nucleotides: 5. The germline CDR1 and CDR2 sequences are SQVTM and ANQGSEA. The CDR3 is CSAGQGDTEAFF. The DNA for the CDR3 is TGCAGCGCCGGTCAGGGGGACACTGAAGCTTTCTTT.

This chain links TRBV12-3 or TRBV12-4 with TRBJ2-1; 10 nucleotides agree with TRBD1. The V and J ends lost 6 bases and 7 bases, in that order; junction bases with no gene match: 15. CDR3 size: 17 residues. CDR3 DNA sequence: TGTGCCAGCAGGCTACGGATGGGACAGGGGTCCTCTAATGAGCAGTTCTTC. Protein product: CASRLRMGQGSSNEQFF.

The chain recombines TRBV6-5 with TRBJ2-5; TRBD1 matches 10 bases. With 7 bases clipped from V and 5 bases from J, the junction kept 10 bases outside the gene matches. Germline-derived CDR1 and CDR2 are MNHEY and SVGAGI. The CDR3 runs 15 residues. CDR3 amino acids: CASTYGDRGMETQYF. The CDR3 region has the DNA TGTGCCAGCACCTACGGGGACAGGGGTATGGAGACCCAGTACTTC.

The chain links TRBV5-6 to TRBJ1-5, with D hard to call. Germline values: CDR1 SGHDT, CDR2 YYEEEE. V was shortened by 3 bases and J by 4 bases, with 17 bases between the two germline ends. This CDR3 has 16 amino acids. This CDR3 reads CASSSQTAAPNQPQHF. CDR3 DNA: TGTGCCAGCAGCTCCCAGACGGCAGCACCGAATCAGCCCCAGCATTTT.

The chain employs TRBV9 and TRBJ2-5; D is tentatively TRBD1 or TRBD2 (5 bases each). Trimming cost V 4 bases and J 0 bases, with 13 bases left between them. This CDR3 comprises 15 residues. Germline lookup yields CDR1 SGDLS and CDR2 YYNGEE. The CDR3: CASSYLGEYQETQYF. Here the CDR3 DNA reads TGTGCCAGCAGCTATTTGGGGGAGTACCAAGAGACCCAGTACTTC.

This clonotype has a handful of counts. The genes are TRBV20-1 and TRBJ2-7; D gene unclear. This CDR3 contains 13 residues. Germline loops: CDR1 DFQATT, CDR2 SNEGSKA (reference sequence). V gave up 0 bases and J gave up 2 bases, with 8 bases separating them. DNA of the CDR3: TGCAGTGCTAGAGATAGGCTAGCCTACGAGCAGTACTTC. Its translation: CSARDRLAYEQYF.

DNA for the CDR3: TGCAGCGCCGCGTTGTCCAGAATCGGCCATGGCTACACCTTC. Amino acids: CSAALSRIGHGYTF. The rearrangement joins TRBV29-1 to TRBJ1-2; no clear D. CDR1 and CDR2 from the germline V gene are SQVTM and ANQGSEA. CDR3 size: 14 residues. V lost 7 bases and J 6 bases, leaving 21 bases between the germline ends.

This chain connects TRBV4-1 to TRBJ2-7; the D gene is possibly TRBD1 (5 bases). V lost 1 base and J lost 0, with 10 bases in between. The CDR3 consists of 15 residues. Germline V CDR1 and CDR2: MGHRA, YSYEKL. The CDR3 nucleotides are TGCGCCAGCAGCCAAGTTTCACAGGACTCCTACGAGCAGTACTTC. Protein: CASSQVSQDSYEQYF.

This clonotype appeared a few times. V usage is TRBV9 and J usage is TRBJ2-4; 8 nucleotides agree with TRBD2. V shed 0 bases and J 7 bases; nucleotides not matched to a gene: 3. CDR3 length equals 14 residues. The V gene's germline CDR1 is SGDLS and CDR2 YYNGEE. The CDR3 loop is CASSVGVAGNIQYF. For the CDR3, the DNA is TGTGCCAGCAGCGTAGGGGTAGCGGGGAACATTCAGTACTTC.

This clonotype was detected a few times. The gene calls are TRBV29-1 and TRBJ2-4; D may be TRBD2 (5 bases). The CDR3 is made up of 15 amino acids. V lost 4 bases to trimming and J lost 1 base, with 14 bases between them. Germline V gives CDR1 SQVTM, CDR2 ANQGSEA. DNA of the CDR3: TGCAGCGTTGTGGGGAGTAACTGGGCCAAAAACATTCAGTACTTC. Translating it yields CSVVGSNWAKNIQYF.

This clonotype showed up just a few times. CDR3 DNA sequence: TGTGCCAGCAGCTTATTTGGTAGCGGGGCCAGCTCCTACAATGAGCAGTTCTTC. Encoded protein: CASSLFGSGASSYNEQFF. The chain employs TRBV7-2 and TRBJ2-1; TRBD2 agrees at 8 bases. CDR1 and CDR2 from the germline V gene are SGHTA and FQGNSA. The V and J ends lost 2 bases and 0 bases, in that order; junction bases with no gene match: 9. This CDR3 is 18 amino acids long.

This chain uses TRBV29-1 with TRBJ2-3; tentatively, D is TRBD2 (6 bases). V lost 3 bases to trimming and J lost 1 base, with 14 bases between them. The CDR3 covers 15 residues. Germline V lookup: CDR1 SQVTM, CDR2 ANQGSEA. In DNA, the CDR3 is TGCAGCGTTGACGGGACTGCCTCGGGCACAGATACGCAGTATTTT. Amino acids: CSVDGTASGTDTQYF.

J is TRBJ2-1 and V is TRBV9; D is possibly TRBD2 (5 bases). Deletions cut 3 bases from V and 8 bases from J, with 18 bases between. Per the germline V gene, CDR1 is SGDLS and CDR2 is YYNGEE. The CDR3 spans 15 residues. CDR3 sequence reads: CASSAGGFASYEQFF. The CDR3 DNA reads as TGTGCCAGCAGCGCAGGAGGTTTTGCTTCGTATGAGCAGTTCTTC.